Each of the 3 T cell receptor beta chains below was sequenced from the same sample in a study of T cell changes during pregnancy in multiple sclerosis. TCRdb's copy holds only in-frame clones and misses some; the assay was immunoSEQ multiplex PCR. In the table there are about 67,000 clones, 70% to 90% of which are singletons. The sequencing here drew on peripheral blood, taken in the first trimester of pregnancy. These receptors came from a female donor with multiple sclerosis, enrolled in a pregnancy study.

The chain uses TRBV6-1 and TRBJ1-2; D unresolved. This CDR3 contains 13 residues. V lost 1 base and J lost 5, with 8 bases in between. Germline assignment: CDR1 MNHNS and CDR2 SASEGT. CDR3 coding DNA: TGTGCCAGCAGTGAAGATGGCAGTTATGGCTACACCTTC. It yields the protein CASSEDGSYGYTF.

V gene TRBV7-2 combines with J gene TRBJ2-1, with 15 positions matching TRBD2. The CDR3 runs 15 residues. Trimming cost V 5 bases and J 5 bases; bases outside gene matches: 1. The germline V gene has CDR1 SGHTA and CDR2 FQGNSA. The CDR3 protein is CASSRTSGRDNEQFF. The CDR3 DNA is TGTGCCAGCAGCCGGACTAGCGGGAGGGACAATGAGCAGTTCTTC. Full variable domain (rest looked up from reference TRBV7-2 and TRBJ2-1): GAGVSQSPSNKVTEKGKDVELRCDPISGHTALYWYRQSLGQGLEFLIYFQGNSAPDKSGLPSDRFSAERTGGSVSTLTIQRTQQEDSAVYLCASSRTSGRDNEQFFGPGTRLTVL.

There are a few counts of this clone. The V call is TRBV7-9, the J call TRBJ1-1; 10 bases fit TRBD1. The CDR3 is made up of 14 amino acids. Germline loops: CDR1 SEHNR, CDR2 FQNEAQ (reference sequence). Trimming cost V 3 bases and J 5 bases; bases outside gene matches: 3. The CDR3 loop is CASSFGDRGTEAFF. The CDR3 nucleotides read TGTGCCAGCAGCTTTGGGGACAGGGGAACTGAAGCTTTCTTT. Full variable domain (missing parts from reference TRBV7-9 and TRBJ1-1): DTGVSQNPRHKITKRGQNVTFRCDPISEHNRLYWYRQTLGQGPEFLTYFQNEAQLEKSRLLSDRFSAERPKGSFSTLEIQRTEQGDSAMYLCASSFGDRGTEAFFGQGTRLTVV.